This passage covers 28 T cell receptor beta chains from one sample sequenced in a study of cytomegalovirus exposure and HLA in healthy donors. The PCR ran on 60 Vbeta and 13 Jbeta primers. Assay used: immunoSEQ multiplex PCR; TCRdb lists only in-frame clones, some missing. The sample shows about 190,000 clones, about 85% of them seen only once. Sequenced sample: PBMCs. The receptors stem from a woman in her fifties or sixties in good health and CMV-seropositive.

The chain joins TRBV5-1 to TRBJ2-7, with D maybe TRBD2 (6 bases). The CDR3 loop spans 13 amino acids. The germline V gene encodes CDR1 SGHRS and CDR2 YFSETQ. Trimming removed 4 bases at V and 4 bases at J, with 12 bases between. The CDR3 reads CASSSTGTYEQYF. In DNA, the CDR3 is TGCGCCAGCAGCAGCACCGGGACTTACGAGCAGTACTTC.

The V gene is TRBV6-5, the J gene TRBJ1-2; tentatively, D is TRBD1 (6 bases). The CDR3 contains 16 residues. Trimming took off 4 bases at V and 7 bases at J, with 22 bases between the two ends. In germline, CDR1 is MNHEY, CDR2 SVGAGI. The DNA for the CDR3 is TGTGCCAGCAGTTCCCTCTGGGACATAGTCTTGCCTGGCTACACCTTC. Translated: CASSSLWDIVLPGYTF.

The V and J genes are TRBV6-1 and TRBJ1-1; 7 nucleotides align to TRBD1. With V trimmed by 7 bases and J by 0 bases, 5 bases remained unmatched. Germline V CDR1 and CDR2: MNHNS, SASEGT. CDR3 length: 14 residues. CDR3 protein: CASIRTGLNTEAFF. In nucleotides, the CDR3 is TGTGCCAGCATCAGGACAGGTTTGAACACTGAAGCTTTCTTT.

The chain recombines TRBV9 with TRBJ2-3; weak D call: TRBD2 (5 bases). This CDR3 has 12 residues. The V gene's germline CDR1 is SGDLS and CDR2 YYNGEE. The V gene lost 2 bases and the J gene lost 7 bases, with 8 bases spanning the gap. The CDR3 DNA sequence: TGTGCCAGCAGCGTCCCGGGGAATACGCAGTATTTT. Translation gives CASSVPGNTQYF.

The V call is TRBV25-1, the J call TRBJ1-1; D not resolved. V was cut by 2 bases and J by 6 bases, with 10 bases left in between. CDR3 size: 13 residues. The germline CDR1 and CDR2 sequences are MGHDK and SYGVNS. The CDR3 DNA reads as TGTGCCAGCAGTGAACAGCCTAGCGCTGAAGCTTTCTTT. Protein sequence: CASSEQPSAEAFF. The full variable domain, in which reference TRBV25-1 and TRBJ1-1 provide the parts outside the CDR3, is EADIYQTPRYLVIGTGKKITLECSQTMGHDKMYWYQQDPGMELHLIHYSYGVNSTEKGDLSSESTVSRIRTEHFPLTLESARPSHTSQYLCASSEQPSAEAFFGQGTRLTVV.

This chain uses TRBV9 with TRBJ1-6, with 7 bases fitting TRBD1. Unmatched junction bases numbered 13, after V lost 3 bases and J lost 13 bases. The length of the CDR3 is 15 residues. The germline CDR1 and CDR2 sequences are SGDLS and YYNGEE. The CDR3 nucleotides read TGTGCCAGCAGCGCGGGACAGACCCTGGTGGGTCCCCTCCACTTT. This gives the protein CASSAGQTLVGPLHF.

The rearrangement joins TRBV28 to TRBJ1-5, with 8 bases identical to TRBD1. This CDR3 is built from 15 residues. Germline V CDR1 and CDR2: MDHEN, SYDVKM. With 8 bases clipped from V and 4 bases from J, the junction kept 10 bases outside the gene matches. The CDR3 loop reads CASSGQGPGNQPQHF. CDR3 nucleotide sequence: TGTGCCAGCTCCGGACAGGGCCCAGGAAATCAGCCCCAGCATTTT.

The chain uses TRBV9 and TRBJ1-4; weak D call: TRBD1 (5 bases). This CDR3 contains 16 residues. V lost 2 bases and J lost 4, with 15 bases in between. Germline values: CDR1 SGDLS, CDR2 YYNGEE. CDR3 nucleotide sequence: TGTGCCAGCAGCGTTTCCCAGGGTCGAATTAATGAAAAACTGTTTTTT. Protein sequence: CASSVSQGRINEKLFF.

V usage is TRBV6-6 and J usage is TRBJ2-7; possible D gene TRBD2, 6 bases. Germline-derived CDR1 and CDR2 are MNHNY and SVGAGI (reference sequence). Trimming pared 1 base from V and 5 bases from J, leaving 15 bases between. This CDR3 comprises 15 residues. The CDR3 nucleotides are TGTGCCAGCAGTTACTGGAGGGACCGGGGGAACGAGCAGTACTTC. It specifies CASSYWRDRGNEQYF.

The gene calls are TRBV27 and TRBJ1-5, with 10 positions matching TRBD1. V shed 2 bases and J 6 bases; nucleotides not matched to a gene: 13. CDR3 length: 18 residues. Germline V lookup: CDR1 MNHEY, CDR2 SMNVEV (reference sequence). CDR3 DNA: TGTGCCAGCAGTTTAAAGGGACAGGGGTTTTCGATTCGTCAGCCCCAGCATTTT. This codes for CASSLKGQGFSIRQPQHF.

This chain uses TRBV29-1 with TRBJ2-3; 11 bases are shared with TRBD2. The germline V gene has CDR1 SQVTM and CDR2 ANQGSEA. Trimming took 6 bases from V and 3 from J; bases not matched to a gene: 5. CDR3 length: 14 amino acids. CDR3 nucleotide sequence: TGCAGCGTCTCATTAGCGGGGGGGACAGATACGCAGTATTTT. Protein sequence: CSVSLAGGTDTQYF.

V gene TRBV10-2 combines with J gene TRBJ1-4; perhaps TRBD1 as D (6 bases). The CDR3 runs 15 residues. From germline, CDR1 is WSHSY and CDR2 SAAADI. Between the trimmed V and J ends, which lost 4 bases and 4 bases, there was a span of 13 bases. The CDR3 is CASSGNTGLNEKLFF. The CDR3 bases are TGCGCCAGCAGTGGGAACACAGGGCTTAATGAAAAACTGTTTTTT.

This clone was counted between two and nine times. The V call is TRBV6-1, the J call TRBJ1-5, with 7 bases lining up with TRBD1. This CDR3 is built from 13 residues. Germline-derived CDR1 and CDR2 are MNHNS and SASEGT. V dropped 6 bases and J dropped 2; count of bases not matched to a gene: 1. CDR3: CASRDRGNQPQHF. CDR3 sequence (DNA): TGTGCCAGCAGAGACAGGGGCAATCAGCCCCAGCATTTT.

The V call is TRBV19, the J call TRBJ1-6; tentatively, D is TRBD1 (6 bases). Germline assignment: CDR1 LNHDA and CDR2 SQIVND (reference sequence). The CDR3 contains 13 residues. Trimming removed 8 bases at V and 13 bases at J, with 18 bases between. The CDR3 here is CASADSSASPLHF. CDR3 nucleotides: TGTGCCAGTGCGGACAGTTCTGCTTCGCCCCTCCACTTT.

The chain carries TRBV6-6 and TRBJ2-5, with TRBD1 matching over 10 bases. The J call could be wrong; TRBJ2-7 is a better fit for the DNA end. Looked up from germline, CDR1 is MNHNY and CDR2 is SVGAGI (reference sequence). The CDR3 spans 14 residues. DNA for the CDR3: TGTGCCAGTAAGCCGGGACAGGGGTCTTACGAGCAGTACTTC. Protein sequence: CASKPGQGSYEQYF.

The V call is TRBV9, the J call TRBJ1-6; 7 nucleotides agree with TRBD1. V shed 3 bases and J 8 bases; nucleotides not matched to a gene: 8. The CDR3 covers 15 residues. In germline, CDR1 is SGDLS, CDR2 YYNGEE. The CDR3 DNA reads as TGTGCCAGCAGCGAGAGGGAAGGGGGCCATTCACCCCTCCACTTT. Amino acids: CASSEREGGHSPLHF.

CDR3 in DNA: TGTGCCTGTCAAGGACAGTCCTATGGCTACACCTTC. Translated: CACQGQSYGYTF. The V gene is TRBV30, the J gene TRBJ1-2; D might be TRBD1 (6 bases). V lost 6 bases and J 4 bases, leaving 12 bases between the germline ends. The V gene's germline CDR1 is GTSNPN and CDR2 SVGIG (reference sequence). The CDR3 extends over 12 amino acids.

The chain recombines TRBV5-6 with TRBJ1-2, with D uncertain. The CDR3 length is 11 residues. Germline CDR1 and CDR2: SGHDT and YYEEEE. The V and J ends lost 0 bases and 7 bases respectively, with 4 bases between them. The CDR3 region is CASSLASGYTF. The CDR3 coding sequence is TGTGCCAGCAGCTTGGCGAGTGGCTACACCTTC.

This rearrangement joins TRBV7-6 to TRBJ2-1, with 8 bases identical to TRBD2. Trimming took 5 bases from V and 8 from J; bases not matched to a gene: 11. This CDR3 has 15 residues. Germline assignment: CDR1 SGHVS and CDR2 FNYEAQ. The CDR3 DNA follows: TGTGCCAGCAGCCCGGCGGGCGGGGGGCCGCATGAGCAGTTCTTC. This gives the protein CASSPAGGGPHEQFF.

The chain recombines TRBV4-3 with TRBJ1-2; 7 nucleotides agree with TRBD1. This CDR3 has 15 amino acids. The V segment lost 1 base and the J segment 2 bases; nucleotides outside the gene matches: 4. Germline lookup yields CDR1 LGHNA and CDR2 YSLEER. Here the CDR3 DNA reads TGCGCCAGCAGCCAAGTCACAGGGGCGAACTATGGCTACACCTTC. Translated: CASSQVTGANYGYTF.

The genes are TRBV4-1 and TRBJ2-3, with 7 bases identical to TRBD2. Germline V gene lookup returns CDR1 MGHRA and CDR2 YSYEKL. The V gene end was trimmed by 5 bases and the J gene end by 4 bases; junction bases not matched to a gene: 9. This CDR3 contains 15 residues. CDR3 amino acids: CASSTREGPADTQYF. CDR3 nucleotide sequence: TGCGCCAGCAGCACTAGGGAGGGGCCCGCAGATACGCAGTATTTT.

The CDR3 loop is CATSRDRVYGYGYTF. DNA of the CDR3: TGTGCCACCAGCAGAGATCGGGTCTACGGCTATGGCTACACCTTC. The V call is TRBV15, the J call TRBJ1-2, with D unclear. Trimming stripped 0 bases from V and 4 bases from J, with 12 bases between. The CDR3 is 15 residues long. The germline V gene encodes CDR1 LNHNV and CDR2 YYDKDF (reference sequence).

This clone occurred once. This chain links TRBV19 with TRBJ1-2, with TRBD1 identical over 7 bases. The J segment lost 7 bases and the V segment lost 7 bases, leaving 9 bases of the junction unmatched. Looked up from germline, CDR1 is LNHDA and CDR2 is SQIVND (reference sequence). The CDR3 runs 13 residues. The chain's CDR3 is CASNTRQGGGYTF. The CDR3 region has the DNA TGTGCCAGTAACACCCGACAGGGAGGTGGCTACACCTTC.

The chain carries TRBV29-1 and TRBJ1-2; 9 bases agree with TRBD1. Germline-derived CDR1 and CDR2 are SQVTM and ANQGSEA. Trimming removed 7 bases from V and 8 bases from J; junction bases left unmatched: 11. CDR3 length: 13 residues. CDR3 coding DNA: TGCAGCGCTAACACCCGGGACAGGGACGGCTACACCTTC. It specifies CSANTRDRDGYTF.

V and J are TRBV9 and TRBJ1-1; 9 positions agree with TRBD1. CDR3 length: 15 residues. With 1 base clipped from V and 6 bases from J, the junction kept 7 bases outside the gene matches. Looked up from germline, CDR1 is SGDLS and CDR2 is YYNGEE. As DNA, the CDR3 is TGTGCCAGCAGCGTATCGGGGGACAGGGCGGCTGAAGCTTTCTTT. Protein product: CASSVSGDRAAEAFF.

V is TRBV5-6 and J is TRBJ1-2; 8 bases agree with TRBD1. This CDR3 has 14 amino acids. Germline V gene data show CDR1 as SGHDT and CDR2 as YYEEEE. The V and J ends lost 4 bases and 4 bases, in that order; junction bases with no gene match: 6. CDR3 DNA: TGTGCCAGCAGCCTCAGGGGACAGGCCTATGGCTACACCTTC. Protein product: CASSLRGQAYGYTF.

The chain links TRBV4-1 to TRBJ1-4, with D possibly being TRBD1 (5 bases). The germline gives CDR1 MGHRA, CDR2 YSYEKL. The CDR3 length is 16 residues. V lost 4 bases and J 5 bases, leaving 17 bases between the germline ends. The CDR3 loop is CASSPKTWQGNEKLFF. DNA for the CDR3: TGCGCCAGCAGCCCCAAAACGTGGCAGGGAAATGAAAAACTGTTTTTT.

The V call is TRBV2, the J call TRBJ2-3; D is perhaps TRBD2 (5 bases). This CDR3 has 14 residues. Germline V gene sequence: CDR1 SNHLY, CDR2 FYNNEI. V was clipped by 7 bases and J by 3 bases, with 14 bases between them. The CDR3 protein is CASNRGLGTDTQYF. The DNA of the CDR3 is TGTGCCAGCAATCGCGGGTTAGGGACAGATACGCAGTATTTT.